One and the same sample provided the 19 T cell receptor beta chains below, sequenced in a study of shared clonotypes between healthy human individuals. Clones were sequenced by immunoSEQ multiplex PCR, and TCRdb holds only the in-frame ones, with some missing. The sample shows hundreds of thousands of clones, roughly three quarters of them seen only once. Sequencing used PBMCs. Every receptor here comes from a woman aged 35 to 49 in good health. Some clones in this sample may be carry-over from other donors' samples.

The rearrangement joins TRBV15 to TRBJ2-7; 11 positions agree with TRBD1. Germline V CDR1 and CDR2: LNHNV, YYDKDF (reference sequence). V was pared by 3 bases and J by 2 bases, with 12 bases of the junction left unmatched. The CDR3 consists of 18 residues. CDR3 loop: CATSSGTGGAGVPYEQYF. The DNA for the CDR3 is TGTGCCACCAGCAGTGGGACAGGGGGAGCGGGAGTCCCCTACGAGCAGTACTTC.

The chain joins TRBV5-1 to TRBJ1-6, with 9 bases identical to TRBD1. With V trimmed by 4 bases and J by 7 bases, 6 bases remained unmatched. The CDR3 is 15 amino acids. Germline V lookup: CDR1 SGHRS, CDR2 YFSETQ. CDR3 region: CASSKQGAENSPLHF. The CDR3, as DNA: TGCGCCAGCAGCAAACAGGGGGCCGAGAATTCACCCCTCCACTTT.

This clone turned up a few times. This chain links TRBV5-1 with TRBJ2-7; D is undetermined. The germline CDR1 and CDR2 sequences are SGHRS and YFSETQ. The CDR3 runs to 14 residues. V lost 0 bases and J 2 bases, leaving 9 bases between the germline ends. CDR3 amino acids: CASSLGDPPYEQYF. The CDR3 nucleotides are TGCGCCAGCAGCTTGGGGGATCCGCCCTACGAGCAGTACTTC.

This CDR3 reads CAWGAGGPYEQYF. CDR3 sequence (DNA): TGTGCCTGGGGAGCGGGAGGCCCCTACGAGCAGTACTTC. V gene TRBV30 combines with J gene TRBJ2-7; TRBD2 aligns across 9 bases. The ends lost 5 bases at V and 2 bases at J; junction bases unmatched: 4. The CDR3 sequence is 13 residues long. Germline V gives CDR1 GTSNPN, CDR2 SVGIG (reference sequence).

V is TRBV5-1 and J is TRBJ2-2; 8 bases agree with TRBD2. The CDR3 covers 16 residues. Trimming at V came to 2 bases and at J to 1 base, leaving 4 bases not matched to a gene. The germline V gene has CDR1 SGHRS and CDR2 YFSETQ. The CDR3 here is CASSLLAERNTGELFF. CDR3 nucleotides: TGCGCCAGCAGCTTACTAGCGGAGCGGAACACCGGGGAGCTGTTTTTT.

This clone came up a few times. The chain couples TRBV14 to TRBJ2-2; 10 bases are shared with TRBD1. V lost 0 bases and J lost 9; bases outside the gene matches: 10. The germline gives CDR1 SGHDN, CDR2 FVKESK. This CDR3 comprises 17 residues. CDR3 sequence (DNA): TGTGCCAGCAGCCAAGAGGAGACAGGGGGCTTGTTCAGGGAGCTGTTTTTT. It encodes CASSQEETGGLFRELFF.

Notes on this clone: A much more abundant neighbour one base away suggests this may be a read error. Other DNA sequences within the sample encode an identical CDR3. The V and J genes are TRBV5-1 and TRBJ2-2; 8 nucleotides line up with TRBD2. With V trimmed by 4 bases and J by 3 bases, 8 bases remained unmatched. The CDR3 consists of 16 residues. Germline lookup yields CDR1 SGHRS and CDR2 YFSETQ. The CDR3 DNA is TGCGCCAGCAGCCCTGGGCTAGCGGGTTACACCGGGGAGCTGTTTTTT. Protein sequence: CASSPGLAGYTGELFF.

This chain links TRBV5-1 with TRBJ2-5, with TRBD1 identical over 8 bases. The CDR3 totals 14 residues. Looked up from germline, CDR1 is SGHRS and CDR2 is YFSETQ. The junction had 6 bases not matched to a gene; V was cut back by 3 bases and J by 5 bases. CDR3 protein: CASSSPGGSETQYF. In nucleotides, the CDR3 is TGCGCCAGCAGCTCGCCAGGGGGCTCGGAGACCCAGTACTTC. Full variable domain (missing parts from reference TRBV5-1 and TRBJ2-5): KAGVTQTPRYLIKTRGQQVTLSCSPISGHRSVSWYQQTPGQGLQFLFEYFSETQRNKGNFPGRFSGRQFSNSRSEMNVSTLELGDSALYLCASSSPGGSETQYFGPGTRLLVL.

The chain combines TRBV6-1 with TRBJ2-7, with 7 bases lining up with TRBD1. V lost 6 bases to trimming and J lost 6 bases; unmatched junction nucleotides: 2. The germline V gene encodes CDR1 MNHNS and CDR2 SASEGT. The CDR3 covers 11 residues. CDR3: CASRRQGEQYF. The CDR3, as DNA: TGTGCCAGCAGACGACAGGGCGAGCAGTACTTC.

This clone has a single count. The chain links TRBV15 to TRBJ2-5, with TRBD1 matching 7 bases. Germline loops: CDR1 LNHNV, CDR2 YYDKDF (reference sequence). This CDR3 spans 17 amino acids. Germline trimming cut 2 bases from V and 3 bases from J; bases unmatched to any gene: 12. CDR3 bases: TGTGCCACCAGCAGACACAGGGGATCCCCGACCAAAGAGACCCAGTACTTC. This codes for CATSRHRGSPTKETQYF.

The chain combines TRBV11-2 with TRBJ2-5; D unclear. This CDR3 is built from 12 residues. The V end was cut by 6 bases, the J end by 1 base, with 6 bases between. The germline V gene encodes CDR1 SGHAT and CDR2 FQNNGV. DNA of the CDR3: TGTGCCAGCAGTCCGGTCCAAGAGACCCAGTACTTC. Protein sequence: CASSPVQETQYF.

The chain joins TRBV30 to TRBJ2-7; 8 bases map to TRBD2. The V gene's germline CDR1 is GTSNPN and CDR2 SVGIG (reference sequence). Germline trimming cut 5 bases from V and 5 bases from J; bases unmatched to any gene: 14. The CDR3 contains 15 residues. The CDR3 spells CAWVRTSPSTDEQYF. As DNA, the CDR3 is TGTGCCTGGGTCCGGACTAGCCCATCCACCGACGAGCAGTACTTC.

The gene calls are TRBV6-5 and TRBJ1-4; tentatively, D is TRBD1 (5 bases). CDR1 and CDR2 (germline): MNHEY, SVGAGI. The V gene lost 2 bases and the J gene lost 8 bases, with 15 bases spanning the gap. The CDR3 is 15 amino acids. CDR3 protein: CASSYGGGIEEKLFF. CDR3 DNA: TGTGCCAGCAGTTACGGTGGGGGGATAGAGGAAAAACTGTTTTTT.

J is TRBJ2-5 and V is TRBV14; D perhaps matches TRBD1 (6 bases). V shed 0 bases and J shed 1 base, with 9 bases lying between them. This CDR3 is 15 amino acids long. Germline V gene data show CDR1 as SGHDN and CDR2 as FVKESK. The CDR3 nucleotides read TGTGCCAGCAGCCAAGACGGACAGCTCCAAGAGACCCAGTACTTC. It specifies CASSQDGQLQETQYF.

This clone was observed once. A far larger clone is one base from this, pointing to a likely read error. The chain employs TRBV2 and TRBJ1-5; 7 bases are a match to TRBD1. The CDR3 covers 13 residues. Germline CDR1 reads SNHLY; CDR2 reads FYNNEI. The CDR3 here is CASKRDSTQPQHF. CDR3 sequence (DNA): TGTGCCAGCAAGAGGGACAGCACTCAGCCCCAGCATTTT.

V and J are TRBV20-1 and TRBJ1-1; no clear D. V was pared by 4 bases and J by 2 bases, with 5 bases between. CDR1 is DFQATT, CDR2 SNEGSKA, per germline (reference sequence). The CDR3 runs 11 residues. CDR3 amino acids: CSAITNTEAFF. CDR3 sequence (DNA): TGCAGTGCTATCACAAACACTGAAGCTTTCTTT.

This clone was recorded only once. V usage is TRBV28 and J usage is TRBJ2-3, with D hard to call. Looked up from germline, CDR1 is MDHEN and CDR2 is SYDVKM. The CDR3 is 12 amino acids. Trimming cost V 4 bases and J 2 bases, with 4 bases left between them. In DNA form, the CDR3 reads TGTGCCAGCAGTTATAACACAGATACGCAGTATTTT. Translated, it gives CASSYNTDTQYF.

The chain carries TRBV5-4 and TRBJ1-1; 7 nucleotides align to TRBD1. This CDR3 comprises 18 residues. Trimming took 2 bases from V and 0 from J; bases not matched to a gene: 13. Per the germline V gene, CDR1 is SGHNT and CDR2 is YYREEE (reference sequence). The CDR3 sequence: CASSFGFGTEIMNTEAFF. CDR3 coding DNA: TGTGCCAGCAGCTTTGGGTTTGGGACAGAAATTATGAACACTGAAGCTTTCTTT.

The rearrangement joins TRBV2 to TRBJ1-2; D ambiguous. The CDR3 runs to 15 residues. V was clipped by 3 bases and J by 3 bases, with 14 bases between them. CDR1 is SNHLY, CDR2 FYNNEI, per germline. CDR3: CASSEFRRTDYGYTF. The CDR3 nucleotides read TGTGCCAGCAGTGAGTTTCGGCGCACGGACTATGGCTACACCTTC.